The entry that follows covers one T cell receptor (beta chain) sequence. The entry originates in a study of blood T cell repertoires in COVID-19. Turning to the study itself: Italy, Spain and the United States were the sources of the convalescent and acute COVID-19 samples. In each case, the material was cDNA or gDNA derived from T cells, B-cell-depleted T cells, or PBMCs.

As processed by the authors: It was from reference gene primer amplification that nucleated cell counts were estimated. The data were produced by immunoSEQ multiplex PCR, yet TCRdb's version contains in-frame clones alone and is incomplete. The DNA was the basis for D and trimming; V, J and clone size are from that table. The data contain 200,000 to 300,000 clones, roughly 86% of them singletons. The germline V gene has CDR1 SGHNT and CDR2 YENEEA. The CDR3 totals 16 residues. Trimming cost V 4 bases and J 1 base; bases outside gene matches: 6. Seattle patient enrollment occurred during active infection, with longitudinal follow-up thereafter.

The clonotype comes from an older woman with COVID-19, enrolled during active disease. V gene TRBV11-3 combines with J gene TRBJ2-3, with 9 nucleotides matching TRBD2. Sequencing input: peripheral blood. This CDR3 is CASSSRSGSGTDTQYF. The CDR3 DNA follows: TGTGCCAGCAGCTCCCGTAGCGGGAGCGGCACAGATACGCAGTATTTT.